A selection of T cell receptor beta chains follows, all from one sample in a study of identical twins. In TCRdb, the 5' RACE reads were re-called with MiXCR into one record per CDR3 protein. The sample yields about 340,000 distinct CDR3 sequences, about 10% seen once. Input material: naive T cells sorted from blood. These receptors all stem from a woman in her 50s in good health. The CDR3 runs from the conserved cysteine through the conserved F or W. D genes are given only for firm matches. Expanded clones are given a class, and other clones once, few, many or no size at all.

d_gene: NA; len: 16; v_gene: TRBV5-1; abundance: NA; j_gene: TRBJ2-5; CDR3nt: TGCGCCAGCAGCTTGCCCTCAGGGAGCCACCAAGAGACCCAGTACTTC; CDR3aa: CASSLPSGSHQETQYF
d_gene: TRBD1; len: 14; v_gene: TRBV6-6; abundance: few; j_gene: TRBJ1-6; CDR3nt: TGTGCCAGCGCCTCCGGGACAGGGAGACCACCCCTCCACTTT; CDR3aa: CASASGTGRPPLHF
d_gene: TRBD1; len: 15; v_gene: TRBV5-1; abundance: few; j_gene: TRBJ2-5; CDR3nt: TGCGCCAGCAGCAAAATGGACAGGAGTCAAGAGACCCAGTACTTC; CDR3aa: CASSKMDRSQETQYF
d_gene: NA; len: 13; v_gene: TRBV20-1; abundance: many; j_gene: TRBJ2-7; CDR3nt: TGCAGTGCTAAGGACGGGAGTGCCTACGAGCAGTACTTC; CDR3aa: CSAKDGSAYEQYF
d_gene: TRBD2; len: 17; v_gene: TRBV5-1; abundance: many; j_gene: TRBJ2-5; CDR3nt: TGCGCCAGCAGCACGGGACTAGCGGGGGTGTACCAAGAGACCCAGTACTTC; CDR3aa: CASSTGLAGVYQETQYF
d_gene: NA; len: 15; v_gene: TRBV5-1; abundance: many; j_gene: TRBJ1-1; CDR3nt: TGCGCCAGCAGCCCAACGCCCAAAATGGGCACTGAAGCTTTCTTT; CDR3aa: CASSPTPKMGTEAFF
d_gene: NA; len: 16; v_gene: TRBV7-9; abundance: few; j_gene: TRBJ2-5; CDR3nt: TGTGCCAGCAGTGTAGCCGCAGGGTCCCCACAAGAGACCCAGTACTTC; CDR3aa: CASSVAAGSPQETQYF
d_gene: NA; len: 13; v_gene: TRBV30; abundance: NA; j_gene: TRBJ1-1; CDR3nt: TGTGCCCAAGGGGTCGGGGCGAACACTGAAGCTTTCTTT; CDR3aa: CAQGVGANTEAFF
d_gene: NA; len: 16; v_gene: TRBV12-3/TRBV12-4; abundance: few; j_gene: TRBJ2-1; CDR3nt: TGTGCCAGCAGCTTACAGAGGTGGGAATCCTACAATGAGCAGTTCTTC; CDR3aa: CASSLQRWESYNEQFF
d_gene: TRBD2; len: 12; v_gene: TRBV6-5; abundance: many; j_gene: TRBJ2-5; CDR3nt: TGTGCCAGCAGTACAACGGGGGGGACCCAGTACTTC; CDR3aa: CASSTTGGTQYF
d_gene: NA; len: 16; v_gene: TRBV12-3/TRBV12-4; abundance: few; j_gene: TRBJ2-3; CDR3nt: TGTGCCAGCAGTCCATCCCGGGCAGGCAGCACAGATACGCAGTATTTT; CDR3aa: CASSPSRAGSTDTQYF
d_gene: TRBD2; len: 17; v_gene: TRBV5-1; abundance: many; j_gene: TRBJ2-3; CDR3nt: TGCGCCAGCAGCTTGCGGGCTAGCGGGAGAAACACAGATACGCAGTATTTT; CDR3aa: CASSLRASGRNTDTQYF
d_gene: NA; len: 12; v_gene: TRBV27; abundance: NA; j_gene: TRBJ1-2; CDR3nt: TGTGCCAGCAGTTACCGGGGATATGGCTACACCTTC; CDR3aa: CASSYRGYGYTF